This T cell receptor beta chain was documented in a study of chemoradiotherapy in HPV16-positive cancers. Samples were taken several times over chemoradiotherapy. Produced via immunoSEQ multiplex PCR; TCRdb's table is partial and in-frame only. The sample contains roughly 5,400 clones, 85% to 95% of which appear only once. CDR1 and CDR2 from the germline V gene are ENHRY and SYGVKD. The CDR3 has 14 residues. V was clipped by 8 bases and J by 4 bases; unmatched bases: 3. In regard to this clone: Antigen: not known.

General study results and limits: During treatment, candidate HPV-specific clones and E7-related motifs expanded in tumor. HPV-responsive T-cell expansion during chemoradiotherapy was linked to improved recurrence-free survival in HPV16-positive patients.

This TCR was recovered from a human donor with HPV-associated anogenital cancer. The sample was gathered from a patient who underwent chemoradiotherapy. The V and J genes are TRBV10-3 and TRBJ1-3, with 12 positions matching TRBD1. CDR3 protein: CAIRDRGQGNTIYF. The CDR3 DNA sequence: TGTGCCATCCGGGACAGGGGGCAAGGAAACACCATATATTTT.